The clone carrying this TCR beta chain was counted between two and nine times. Its antigen remains unidentified. Clones were read by immunoSEQ multiplex PCR, and TCRdb kept only the in-frame ones, dropping some. The table includes about 46,000 clones, under 90% detected once. The data were taken from a study of T cells in localized non-small cell lung cancer. Findings and limits, study-wide: Uninvolved adjacent lung had more T cell clonality than any other tissue, topping tumor. Sequencing covered just one tumor region, so heterogeneity cannot be ruled out. Researchers found a median approximately 53 of the top 100 tumor clones in adjacent lung.

The CDR3 runs to 14 residues. The V segment lost 4 bases and the J segment 7 bases; nucleotides outside the gene matches: 9. Germline-derived CDR1 and CDR2 are SGHTA and FQGNSA. The source of this sequence is a man aged 40 to 70 with stage III lung adenocarcinoma. The specimen was peripheral blood mononuclear cells, collected before any cancer treatment. The genes are TRBV7-2 and TRBJ1-2, with TRBD1 identical over 7 bases. The CDR3 loop reads CASSSGRGEGGYTF. CDR3 coding DNA: TGTGCCAGCAGCTCGGGCAGGGGGGAAGGTGGCTACACCTTC.